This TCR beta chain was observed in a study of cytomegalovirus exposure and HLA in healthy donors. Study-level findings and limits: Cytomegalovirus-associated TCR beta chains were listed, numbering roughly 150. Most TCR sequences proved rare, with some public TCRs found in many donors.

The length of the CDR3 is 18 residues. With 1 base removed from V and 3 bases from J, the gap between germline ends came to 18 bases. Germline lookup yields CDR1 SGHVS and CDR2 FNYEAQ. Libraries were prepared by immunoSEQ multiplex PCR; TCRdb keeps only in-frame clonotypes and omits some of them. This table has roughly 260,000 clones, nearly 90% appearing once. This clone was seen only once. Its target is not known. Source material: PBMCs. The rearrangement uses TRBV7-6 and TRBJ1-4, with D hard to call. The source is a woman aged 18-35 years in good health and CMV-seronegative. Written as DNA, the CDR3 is TGTGCCAGCAGCTTAGGGGTCAGGCTAATTTCGGCTAATGAAAAACTGTTTTTT. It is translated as CASSLGVRLISANEKLFF.